The rows below give T cell receptor beta chains drawn from one sample of a study of graft-versus-host responses after intestinal transplantation. Only in-frame clones appear in the TCRdb table, and some are missing; sequencing was by immunoSEQ multiplex PCR. The sample includes about 43,000 clones, about 95% of them seen just once. Material: PBMCs, obtained approximately 350 days after intestinal transplant. Receptors were obtained from a human patient who received an intestinal transplant, so some T cells may come from the graft donor. Each CDR3 is given with its conserved first and last residue. The D gene is left open where the match is weak. Clone size is stated in some rows and not others, as once, few, many or a class when expanded.

v_gene: TRBV2; j_gene: TRBJ2-7; d_gene: TRBD1; abundance: NA; CDR3aa: CASRARQGTAEQYF; CDR3nt: TGTGCCAGCAGAGCGAGACAGGGGACCGCCGAGCAGTACTTC
v_gene: TRBV5-6; j_gene: TRBJ1-5; d_gene: NA; abundance: NA; CDR3aa: CASSAMGALSNQPQHF; CDR3nt: TGTGCCAGCAGCGCGATGGGGGCGTTAAGCAATCAGCCCCAGCATTTT
v_gene: TRBV9; j_gene: TRBJ2-1; d_gene: NA; abundance: NA; CDR3aa: CASSVGSEQFF; CDR3nt: TGTGCCAGCAGCGTAGGGAGTGAGCAGTTCTTC
v_gene: TRBV10-3; j_gene: TRBJ1-1; d_gene: NA; abundance: NA; CDR3aa: CAITWGADTEAFF; CDR3nt: TGTGCCATCACGTGGGGGGCTGACACTGAAGCTTTCTTT
v_gene: TRBV2; j_gene: TRBJ1-5; d_gene: NA; abundance: NA; CDR3aa: CASSTLQVSNQPQHF; CDR3nt: TGTGCCAGCAGCACACTACAGGTTAGCAATCAGCCCCAGCATTTT
v_gene: TRBV5-1; j_gene: TRBJ1-2; d_gene: NA; abundance: NA; CDR3aa: CASSLAGEVYYGYTF; CDR3nt: TGCGCCAGCAGCTTGGCCGGGGAGGTGTACTATGGCTACACCTTC
v_gene: TRBV4-1; j_gene: TRBJ2-5; d_gene: NA; abundance: NA; CDR3aa: CASSQATRWVQETQYF; CDR3nt: TGCGCCAGCAGCCAGGCGACTAGATGGGTCCAAGAGACCCAGTACTTC
v_gene: TRBV29-1; j_gene: TRBJ2-7; d_gene: NA; abundance: once; CDR3aa: CSVATGSHEQYF; CDR3nt: TGCAGCGTAGCCACAGGGTCCCACGAGCAGTACTTC
v_gene: TRBV6-6; j_gene: TRBJ2-7; d_gene: TRBD2; abundance: NA; CDR3aa: CASRARLAYGSEQYF; CDR3nt: TGTGCCAGCAGAGCGAGACTAGCATATGGATCCGAGCAGTACTTC
v_gene: TRBV4-1; j_gene: TRBJ2-1; d_gene: TRBD2; abundance: once; CDR3aa: CASSQDSLGTSGRLSYNEQFF; CDR3nt: TGCGCCAGCAGCCAAGATTCGTTGGGGACTAGCGGGAGGCTGTCCTACAATGAGCAGTTCTTC
v_gene: TRBV6-1; j_gene: TRBJ1-3; d_gene: NA; abundance: NA; CDR3aa: CASSEFSEIFSGNTIYF; CDR3nt: TGTGCCAGCAGTGAATTTTCGGAGATCTTCTCTGGAAACACCATATATTTT
v_gene: TRBV6-1; j_gene: TRBJ2-3; d_gene: NA; abundance: NA; CDR3aa: CASSEVGDTQYF; CDR3nt: TGTGCCAGCAGTGAAGTTGGAGATACGCAGTATTTT
v_gene: TRBV6-5; j_gene: TRBJ1-1; d_gene: TRBD1; abundance: NA; CDR3aa: CASTPDRALEAFF; CDR3nt: TGTGCCAGCACCCCGGACAGGGCCCTTGAAGCTTTCTTT
v_gene: TRBV6-5; j_gene: TRBJ2-1; d_gene: TRBD1; abundance: NA; CDR3aa: CASSGDRVYNEQFF; CDR3nt: TGTGCCAGCTCCGGCGACAGGGTTTACAATGAGCAGTTCTTC
v_gene: TRBV30; j_gene: TRBJ1-5; d_gene: NA; abundance: NA; CDR3aa: CAGSQWGGVAQPQHF; CDR3nt: TGTGCCGGGAGCCAGTGGGGGGGGGTGGCTCAGCCCCAGCATTTT
v_gene: TRBV7-9; j_gene: TRBJ2-3; d_gene: NA; abundance: NA; CDR3aa: CASSLRPFPSTDTQYF; CDR3nt: TGTGCCAGCAGCCTGAGACCATTCCCGAGCACAGATACGCAGTATTTT
v_gene: TRBV6-1; j_gene: TRBJ2-1; d_gene: NA; abundance: NA; CDR3aa: CASSDGGMEQFF; CDR3nt: TGTGCCAGCAGTGATGGCGGGATGGAGCAGTTCTTC
v_gene: TRBV18; j_gene: TRBJ2-5; d_gene: TRBD1; abundance: NA; CDR3aa: CASSRADREATQYF; CDR3nt: TGTGCCAGCTCACGAGCCGACAGGGAAGCGACCCAGTACTTC
v_gene: TRBV6-5; j_gene: TRBJ2-3; d_gene: TRBD2; abundance: NA; CDR3aa: CASSYVGGTDTQYF; CDR3nt: TGTGCCAGCAGTTACGTCGGGGGGACAGATACGCAGTATTTT
v_gene: TRBV5-1; j_gene: TRBJ2-5; d_gene: NA; abundance: NA; CDR3aa: CASSLGDGGPQETQYF; CDR3nt: TGCGCCAGCAGCTTGGGGGACGGGGGGCCTCAAGAGACCCAGTACTTC
v_gene: TRBV28; j_gene: TRBJ1-1; d_gene: NA; abundance: NA; CDR3aa: CASTWGNMNTEAFF; CDR3nt: TGTGCCAGCACCTGGGGGAACATGAACACTGAAGCTTTCTTT
v_gene: TRBV5-1; j_gene: TRBJ1-1; d_gene: TRBD1; abundance: once; CDR3aa: CASSTTGTGDTEAFF; CDR3nt: TGCGCCAGCAGCACCACCGGGACAGGGGACACTGAAGCTTTCTTT
v_gene: TRBV7-6; j_gene: TRBJ2-3; d_gene: NA; abundance: NA; CDR3aa: CASSPIGGSNTDTQYF; CDR3nt: TGTGCCAGCAGCCCGATTGGGGGTAGTAACACAGATACGCAGTATTTT
v_gene: TRBV7-3; j_gene: TRBJ2-4; d_gene: NA; abundance: NA; CDR3aa: CASSLQGGTKNIQYF; CDR3nt: TGTGCCAGCAGCTTACAGGGCGGTACCAAAAACATTCAGTACTTC
v_gene: TRBV11-1; j_gene: TRBJ2-3; d_gene: NA; abundance: NA; CDR3aa: CASTPKGGPAWGTDTQYF; CDR3nt: TGTGCCAGCACCCCGAAGGGGGGGCCAGCCTGGGGCACAGATACGCAGTATTTT